This TCR beta chain was sequenced for a study of human T cells and chemical hapten exposure. Findings and caveats of the study: DPC sensitization did not alter TCRs above 1 in 1000 frequency.

Of note for this clonotype: Its specificity is not known.

Each cDNA molecule in the library carried unique molecular identifiers. MiXCR, run by TCRdb on the RACE reads, gives a single entry per CDR3 protein. The sample records 35,000 to 45,000 distinct CDR3 sequences, roughly a tenth being singletons. The CDR3 is 13 amino acids. From germline, CDR1 is SGHAT and CDR2 FQNNGV. Trimming shortened V by 4 bases and J by 12 bases, and 16 bases separated the two germline ends. Regarding time point: patch test 2, 6 weeks after DPC sensitization. Treatment described: therapeutic diphenylcyclopropenone sensitization with weekly scalp DPC. From whole blood left unfractionated, total RNA was extracted. Only after blood had been drawn was each patch test applied.

This rearrangement joins TRBV11-2 to TRBJ2-4, with TRBD2 as a possible D gene (6 bases). The sample consisted of whole blood, taken in connection with sensitization to the hapten diphenylcyclopropenone (DPC). This receptor was taken from a woman in her 30s with alopecia areata. Some clones in this sample may be carry-over from other donors' samples. The CDR3 sequence is CASSSSVREYQYF. CDR3 nucleotides: TGTGCCAGCAGCTCAAGCGTCCGGGAGTATCAGTACTTC.